The source of this T cell receptor (beta chain) is a study of blood T cells in healthy people across ages. A second PCR of roughly 7 to 11 cycles used a sample-barcoded 5' primer and a J-beta primer mix. A tag from a template-switch adaptor with 12 random nucleotides marked each cDNA molecule. TCRdb independently ran MiXCR on the 5' RACE reads; one entry per CDR3 protein. The sample has about 730,000 distinct CDR3 sequences; 43% are singletons. This clonotype was counted once. The sample, about 9.2 milliliters of peripheral blood, was drawn from each donor. V gave up 8 bases and J gave up 11 bases, with 18 bases separating them. This CDR3 has 12 amino acids. Germline CDR1 is SGHTA and CDR2 is FQGNSA.

The chain uses TRBV7-2 and TRBJ2-5; possibly TRBD1 for D (7 bases). The specimen sequenced was blood. This TCR was sampled from a woman aged 55-75 years in good health. CDR3 sequence (DNA): TGTGCCAGCGGAGGGGGCTACAATGAGCAGTACTTC. This translates into CASGGGYNEQYF.